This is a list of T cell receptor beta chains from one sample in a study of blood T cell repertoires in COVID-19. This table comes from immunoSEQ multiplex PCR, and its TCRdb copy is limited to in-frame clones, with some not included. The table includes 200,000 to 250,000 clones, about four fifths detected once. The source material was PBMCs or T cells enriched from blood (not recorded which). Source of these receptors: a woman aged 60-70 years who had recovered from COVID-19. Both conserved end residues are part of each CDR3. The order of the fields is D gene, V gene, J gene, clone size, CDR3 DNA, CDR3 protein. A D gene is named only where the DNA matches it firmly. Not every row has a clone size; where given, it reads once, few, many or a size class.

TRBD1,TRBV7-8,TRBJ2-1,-,TGTGCCAGCAGCCAGGGACAGGGGGCCTACAATGAGCAGTTCTTC,CASSQGQGAYNEQFF
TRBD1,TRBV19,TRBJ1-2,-,TGTGCCAGTAGTGGGACAGGGGGGACTTCAGGCTATGGCTACACCTTC,CASSGTGGTSGYGYTF
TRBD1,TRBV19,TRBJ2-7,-,TGTGCCAGTAGTTCCCGACAGGGGAGCAACGAGCAGTACTTC,CASSSRQGSNEQYF
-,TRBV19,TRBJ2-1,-,TGTGCCACTAAGACAGGACCATCCTACAATGAGCAGTTCTTC,CATKTGPSYNEQFF
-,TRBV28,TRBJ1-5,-,TGTGCCAGCAGTATCACAGGGAGTAGCAATCAGCCCCAGCATTTT,CASSITGSSNQPQHF
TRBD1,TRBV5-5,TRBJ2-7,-,TGTGCCAGCAGCTTGGCAGGGGGCTCCTACGAGCAGTACTTC,CASSLAGGSYEQYF
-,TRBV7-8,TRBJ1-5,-,TGTGCCAGCAGCTTAGCGAACAGGCGAAACAATCAGCCCCAGCATTTT,CASSLANRRNNQPQHF
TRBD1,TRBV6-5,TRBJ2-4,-,TGTGCCAGCAGGAAACAGGGGTCGAAAAACATTCAGTACTTC,CASRKQGSKNIQYF
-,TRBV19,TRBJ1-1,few,TGTGCCAGTAGTATAGTAGGTCGCCGAGGAGGGAACACTGAAGCTTTCTTT,CASSIVGRRGGNTEAFF
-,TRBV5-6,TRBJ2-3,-,TGTGCCAGCAGCTTCGGGACTCTCACAGATACGCAGTATTTT,CASSFGTLTDTQYF
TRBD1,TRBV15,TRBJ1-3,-,TGTGCCACCAGCAGAGACAGGGGGTACGGAAACACCATATATTTT,CATSRDRGYGNTIYF
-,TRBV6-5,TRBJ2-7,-,TGTGCCAGCTTGGGCGCCTACGAGCAGTACTTC,CASLGAYEQYF
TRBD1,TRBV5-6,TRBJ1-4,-,TGTGCCAGCAGCCTCTCGGGACAGGGCTTGGCTGATGAAAAACTGTTTTTT,CASSLSGQGLADEKLFF
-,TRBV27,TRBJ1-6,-,TGTGCCAGCAGCCCAAGGGGTCAGGGAAGTCATTCACCCCTCCACTTT,CASSPRGQGSHSPLHF
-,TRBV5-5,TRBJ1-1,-,TGTGCCAGCAGCTTGGGGCTTACGAACACTGAAGCTTTCTTT,CASSLGLTNTEAFF
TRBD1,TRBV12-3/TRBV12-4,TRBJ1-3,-,TGTGCCAGCAGGGCCGGGACAGAAAACACCATATATTTT,CASRAGTENTIYF
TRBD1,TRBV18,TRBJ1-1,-,TGTGCCAGCTCACCACCGAGGACAGGGGGTAGACTGAACACTGAAGCTTTCTTT,CASSPPRTGGRLNTEAFF
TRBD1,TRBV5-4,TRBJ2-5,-,TGTGCCAGCAGCTTGGGATACGGCGGACAGGTTCAAGAGACCCAGTACTTC,CASSLGYGGQVQETQYF
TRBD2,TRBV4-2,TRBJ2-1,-,TGTGCCAGCAGCCAAGACGGAGCGGGGGGTTACAATGAGCAGTTCTTC,CASSQDGAGGYNEQFF
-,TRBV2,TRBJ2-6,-,TGTGCCAGCAGTGAACGTGGGCCGGCCAACGTCCTGACTTTC,CASSERGPANVLTF
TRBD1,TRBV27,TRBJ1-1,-,TGTGCCAGCAGTTTTCATGGGACAGGGCCGAACACTGAAGCTTTCTTT,CASSFHGTGPNTEAFF
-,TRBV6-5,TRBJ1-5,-,TGTGCCAGCAGTTCCGCTCGGGGCAGGGGTCAGCCCCAGCATTTT,CASSSARGRGQPQHF
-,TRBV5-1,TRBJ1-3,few,TGCGCGAGAGAGGGGGACGCTGGAAACACCATATATTTT,CAREGDAGNTIYF
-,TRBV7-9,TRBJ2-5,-,TGTGCCAGCAGCTTAGCAGGGGCCCAAGAGACCCAGTACTTC,CASSLAGAQETQYF
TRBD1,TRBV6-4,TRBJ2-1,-,TGTGCCAGCAGCGAAGAACAGGGGGGCAATGAGCAGTTCTTC,CASSEEQGGNEQFF
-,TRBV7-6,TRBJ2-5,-,TGTGCCAGCAGCCGCGCAAACCTTCCCCAAGAGACCCAGTACTTC,CASSRANLPQETQYF
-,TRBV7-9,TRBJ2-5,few,TGTGCCAGCAGCTTGAGCGAAGGCGAGACCCAGTACTTC,CASSLSEGETQYF
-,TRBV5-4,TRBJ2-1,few,TGTGCCAGCAGCTCAACGTCGGCGGGTAATGGTGAGCAGTTCTTC,CASSSTSAGNGEQFF
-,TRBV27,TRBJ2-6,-,TGTGCCAGCAGTTTTATCTCTGGGGCCAACGTCCTGACTTTC,CASSFISGANVLTF
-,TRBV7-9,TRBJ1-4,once,TGTGCCAGCAGCTCCCCACTGCGGGGGGAAAAACTGTTTTTT,CASSSPLRGEKLFF
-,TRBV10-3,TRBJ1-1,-,TGTGCCATCAGTCAGGGGCTCAACACTGAAGCTTTCTTT,CAISQGLNTEAFF
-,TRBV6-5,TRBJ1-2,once,TGTGCCAGCAGGAGTCCGAACGCACTCTATGGCTACACCTTC,CASRSPNALYGYTF
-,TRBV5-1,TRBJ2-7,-,TGCGCCAGCCGCATACCGGGACAATTAGACTACGAGCAGTACTTC,CASRIPGQLDYEQYF
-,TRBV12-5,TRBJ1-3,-,TGTGCTAGTGGTCTGAGGGCGTGGACAGCCTCTGGAAACACCATATATTTT,CASGLRAWTASGNTIYF
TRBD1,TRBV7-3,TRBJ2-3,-,TGTGCCAGCAGCCCACAGGGGGCGGTTGGCACAGATACGCAGTATTTT,CASSPQGAVGTDTQYF
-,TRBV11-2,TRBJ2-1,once,TGTGCCAGCAGCTCCATGACTAGACGCTACAATGAGCAGTTCTTC,CASSSMTRRYNEQFF
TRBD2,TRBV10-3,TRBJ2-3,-,TGTGCCATCAGTGAGTCGACTAGCGGGACCACAGATACGCAGTATTTT,CAISESTSGTTDTQYF
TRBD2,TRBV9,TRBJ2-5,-,TGTGCCAGCAGCGTGGGGACTAGCGGCATACAAGAGACCCAGTACTTC,CASSVGTSGIQETQYF
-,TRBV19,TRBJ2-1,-,TGTGCCAGTAGGGGGGCCGAGTACAATGAGCAGTTCTTC,CASRGAEYNEQFF
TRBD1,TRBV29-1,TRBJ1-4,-,TGCAGCGTTTGTGGTCAGGGGGCGAGTGAAAAACTGTTTTTT,CSVCGQGASEKLFF
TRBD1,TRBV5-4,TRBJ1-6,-,TGTGCCAGCAGTGACAGGGTTTCACCCCTCCACTTT,CASSDRVSPLHF
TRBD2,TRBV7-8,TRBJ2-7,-,TGTGCCAGCAGCTTATTTCCTGGGGGGGGTTACGAGCAGTACTTC,CASSLFPGGGYEQYF
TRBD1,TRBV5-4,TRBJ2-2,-,TGTGCCAGCAGCCTAGACAGGGTAACGACCGGGGAGCTGTTTTTT,CASSLDRVTTGELFF
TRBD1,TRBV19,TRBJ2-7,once,TGTGCCAGTAGTTCCTCGACAGGGGGCTACGAGCAGTACTTC,CASSSSTGGYEQYF
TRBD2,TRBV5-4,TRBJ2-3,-,TGTGCCAGCAGCCCTGGGGGGCTAGCGGGTCCCCCCAGCTATACGCAGTATTTT,CASSPGGLAGPPSYTQYF
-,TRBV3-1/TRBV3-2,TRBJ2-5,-,TGTGCCAGCAGCCAAGAAACCCGACTTTCCCAAGAGACCCAGTACTTC,CASSQETRLSQETQYF
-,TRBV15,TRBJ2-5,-,TGTGCCACCAGCAGAGATTTGGGGGGGGCGGTGGCGGAGACCCAGTACTTC,CATSRDLGGAVAETQYF
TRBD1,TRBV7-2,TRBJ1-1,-,TGTGCCAGCAGAGGGGACAGGAACACTGAAGCTTTCTTT,CASRGDRNTEAFF
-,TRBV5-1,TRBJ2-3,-,TGCGCCAGCAGGGCAGGGACTAGCACAGATACGCAGTATTTT,CASRAGTSTDTQYF
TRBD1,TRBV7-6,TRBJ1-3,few,TGTGCCAGCAGCGGCGGGACAGGGGAGGGAGGAAACACCATATATTTT,CASSGGTGEGGNTIYF